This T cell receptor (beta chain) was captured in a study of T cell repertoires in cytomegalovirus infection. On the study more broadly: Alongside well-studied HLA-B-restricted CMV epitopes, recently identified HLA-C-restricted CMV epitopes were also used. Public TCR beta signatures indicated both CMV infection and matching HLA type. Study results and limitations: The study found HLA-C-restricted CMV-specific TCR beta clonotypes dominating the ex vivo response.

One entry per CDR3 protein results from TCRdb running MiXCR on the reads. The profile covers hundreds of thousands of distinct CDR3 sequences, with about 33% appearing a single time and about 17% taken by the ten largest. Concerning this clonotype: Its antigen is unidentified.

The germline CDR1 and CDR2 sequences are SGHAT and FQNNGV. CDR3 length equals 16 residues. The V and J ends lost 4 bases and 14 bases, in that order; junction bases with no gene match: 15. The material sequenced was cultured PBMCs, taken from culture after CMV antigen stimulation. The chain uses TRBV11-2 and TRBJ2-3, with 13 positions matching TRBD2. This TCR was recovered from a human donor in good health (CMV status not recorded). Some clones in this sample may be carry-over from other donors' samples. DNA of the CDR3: TGTGCCAGCAGCTCGACAGGGACTAGCGGGATGGGTAAGGGGTATTTT. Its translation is CASSSTGTSGMGKGYF.